These 15 T cell receptor beta chains came from one sample sequenced in a study of cytomegalovirus exposure and HLA in healthy donors. A multiplex PCR was run with 60 Vbeta primers and 13 Jbeta primers. Repertoires were generated with immunoSEQ multiplex PCR, while TCRdb's copy carries only in-frame clones and drops some. The sample gives 170,000 or so clones, 80% of which show up once; 0.6% to 0.7% is in the top ten. Sequences were obtained from PBMCs. All receptors derive from a boy younger than 18 in good health and CMV-seronegative.

The rearrangement uses TRBV14 and TRBJ2-5, with D tentatively TRBD2 (5 bases). V lost 1 base and J 7 bases, leaving 16 bases between the germline ends. Germline values: CDR1 SGHDN, CDR2 FVKESK. There are 15 residues in the CDR3. The CDR3 region is CASSQGSDLRGTQYF. The DNA for the CDR3 is TGTGCCAGCAGCCAAGGGTCCGATCTTCGGGGGACCCAGTACTTC.

CDR3 protein: CASSLVSGRPPGLETQYF. The CDR3 nucleotides are TGTGCCAGCAGTCTAGTAAGCGGGAGGCCCCCGGGATTAGAGACCCAGTACTTC. The chain combines TRBV7-2 with TRBJ2-5, with TRBD2 matching over 9 bases. Trimming took 6 bases from V and 4 from J; bases not matched to a gene: 18. The CDR3 has 18 residues. CDR1 is SGHTA and CDR2 is FQGNSA in the germline V gene. Variable domain in full (rest from reference TRBV7-2 and TRBJ2-5): GAGVSQSPSNKVTEKGKDVELRCDPISGHTALYWYRQSLGQGLEFLIYFQGNSAPDKSGLPSDRFSAERTGGSVSTLTIQRTQQEDSAVYLCASSLVSGRPPGLETQYFGPGTRLLVL.

The chain recombines TRBV29-1 with TRBJ2-3, with D hard to call. CDR3 length: 13 amino acids. V lost 4 bases and J lost 7, with 15 bases in between. In germline, CDR1 is SQVTM, CDR2 ANQGSEA. In nucleotides, the CDR3 is TGCAGCGTTGGAAACCTTCCGAGAAATACGCAGTATTTT. Translation: CSVGNLPRNTQYF.

V and J are TRBV6-1 and TRBJ1-5, with D perhaps matching TRBD1 (6 bases). The CDR3 runs to 16 residues. Germline V CDR1 and CDR2: MNHNS, SASEGT. The V end lost 4 bases, the J end lost 1 base, and 14 bases lay between the germline ends. CDR3 in DNA: TGTGCCAGCAGTGTCAACGCCGGACAGAGCAATCAGCCCCAGCATTTT. It specifies CASSVNAGQSNQPQHF.

CDR3 coding DNA: TGCGCCAGCAGCCAAGGCAGGTCCTACGAGCAGTACTTC. It translates to CASSQGRSYEQYF. The chain recombines TRBV4-1 with TRBJ2-7; D ambiguous. The CDR3 extends over 13 amino acids. CDR1 MGHRA and CDR2 YSYEKL come from the germline V gene. V shed 1 base and J shed 1 base, with 5 bases lying between them.

This chain links TRBV9 with TRBJ1-1; no definite D call. Germline loops: CDR1 SGDLS, CDR2 YYNGEE. Trimming shortened V by 3 bases and J by 3 bases, and 6 bases separated the two germline ends. The CDR3 is made up of 12 amino acids. CDR3 loop: CASSAGYTEAFF. The CDR3 DNA reads TGTGCCAGCAGCGCGGGATACACTGAAGCTTTCTTT.

The rearrangement links TRBV27 to TRBJ1-2; 9 positions agree with TRBD1. The CDR3 length is 15 residues. Per the germline V gene, CDR1 is MNHEY and CDR2 is SMNVEV (reference sequence). J was trimmed by 4 bases and V by 0 bases; bases with no gene match: 3. CDR3 nucleotides: TGTGCCAGCAGTTTATCGGACAGGGGCACCTATGGCTACACCTTC. Translation: CASSLSDRGTYGYTF.

On this clone: A junction end diverges from the germline sequence, so it may reflect a read error. Other nucleotide sequences in the sample specify the same CDR3. V gene TRBV10-2 combines with J gene TRBJ2-7, with TRBD1 matching over 8 bases. Per germline, CDR1 WSHSY and CDR2 SAAADI. The CDR3 is made up of 16 amino acids. The CDR3 DNA follows: TGTGCCAGCAGTGAGTTCGGGACAGGTGGAGCCTACGAGCAGTACTTC. This translates into CASSEFGTGGAYEQYF.

This chain joins TRBV28 and TRBJ1-2, with a weak D call TRBD1 (5 bases). Germline loops: CDR1 MDHEN, CDR2 SYDVKM. V lost 6 bases and J 8 bases, leaving 13 bases between the germline ends. This CDR3 contains 12 residues. The CDR3 is CASSRTGGGYTF. Written as DNA, the CDR3 is TGTGCCAGCAGCAGGACGGGGGGAGGCTACACCTTC.

The V gene is TRBV7-2, the J gene TRBJ1-4, with 7 bases fitting TRBD1. V trimming: 1 base; J trimming: 5 bases; junction bases outside the gene matches: 4. The CDR3 covers 15 residues. From germline, CDR1 is SGHTA and CDR2 FQGNSA. CDR3 bases: TGTGCCAGCAGCTTAGGGACAGGAGAAAATGAAAAACTGTTTTTT. Translating gives CASSLGTGENEKLFF.

The V call is TRBV7-2, the J call TRBJ2-3; 10 bases map to TRBD2. The J segment lost 6 bases and the V segment lost 5 bases, leaving 5 bases of the junction unmatched. This CDR3 contains 14 residues. The germline V gene encodes CDR1 SGHTA and CDR2 FQGNSA. CDR3 protein: CASSIGLADDTQYF. For the CDR3, the DNA is TGTGCCAGCAGCATCGGACTAGCGGACGATACGCAGTATTTT.

V gene TRBV6-6 combines with J gene TRBJ1-6; 9 bases match TRBD1. Germline V lookup: CDR1 MNHNY, CDR2 SVGAGI (reference sequence). V was pared by 8 bases and J by 7 bases, with 12 bases of the junction left unmatched. The CDR3 contains 16 residues. CDR3 residues: CASLRTGDGRNSPLHF. The CDR3 region has the DNA TGTGCCAGCCTTAGGACAGGGGATGGTCGGAATTCACCCCTCCACTTT.

The J gene is TRBJ2-7, the V gene TRBV7-6, with 12 bases fitting TRBD1. The length of the CDR3 is 14 residues. J gave up 4 bases and V 6 bases, and 4 bases lay outside the gene matches. Germline V CDR1 and CDR2: SGHVS, FNYEAQ. This CDR3 reads CASSRDRGPYEQYF. CDR3 bases: TGTGCCAGCAGTCGGGACAGGGGGCCGTACGAGCAGTACTTC.

The J gene is TRBJ1-2, the V gene TRBV5-1; D uncertain. The CDR3 runs to 15 residues. V lost 5 bases and J 1 base, leaving 15 bases between the germline ends. In germline, CDR1 is SGHRS, CDR2 YFSETQ. CDR3 coding DNA: TGCGCCAGCAGGTTGAGCGGTGGGCTTAACTATGGCTACACCTTC. This encodes CASRLSGGLNYGYTF.

The rearrangement links TRBV30 to TRBJ1-4; tentative D call: TRBD1 (5 bases). Deletions cut 5 bases from V and 6 bases from J, with 16 bases between. This CDR3 contains 14 residues. Per the germline V gene, CDR1 is GTSNPN and CDR2 is SVGIG (reference sequence). The CDR3 sequence is CAWGRGGLHEKLFF. The CDR3 nucleotides read TGTGCCTGGGGAAGGGGCGGCCTCCATGAAAAACTGTTTTTT. Full variable domain (missing parts from reference TRBV30 and TRBJ1-4): SQTIHQWPATLVQPVGSPLSLECTVEGTSNPNLYWYRQAAGRGLQLLFYSVGIGQISSEVPQNLSASRPQDRQFILSSKKLLLSDSGFYLCAWGRGGLHEKLFFGSGTQLSVL.